The 3 T cell receptor beta chains listed next were all sequenced from one sample in a study of CD8 T cells in ankylosing spondylitis (dated by TCRdb to 2016 to 2017). Library preparation employed 5' RACE. The instrument given in TCRdb is Illumina HiSeq 2500. TCRdb reanalyzed the raw reads on its own, using fastp at Q25 for trimming and MiXCR for clone calling, and kept in-frame beta chains. Rows merge per CDR3 protein into single entries with the most common DNA and genes. The sample table lists about 150,000 distinct CDR3 sequences, roughly 34% of them with a count of one. The ten largest clonotypes hold 6% of the sample. The sequencing input was synovial fluid, either unsorted or a sorted T cell fraction (not recorded which). These TCRs come from a male donor with ankylosing spondylitis.

There are a few counts of this clonotype. V is TRBV7-9 and J is TRBJ2-1; the match to TRBD1 covers 8 bases. J was trimmed by 9 bases and V by 5 bases; bases with no gene match: 3. The CDR3 covers 12 residues. The V gene's germline CDR1 is SEHNR and CDR2 FQNEAQ (reference sequence). CDR3 in amino acids: CASSATGVEQFF. In DNA form, the CDR3 reads TGTGCCAGCAGCGCGACAGGGGTTGAGCAGTTCTTC.

This clonotype has just a few counts. The J gene is TRBJ2-3, the V gene TRBV4-3; 12 bases map to TRBD2. Germline V gene lookup returns CDR1 LGHNA and CDR2 YSLEER. The CDR3 loop spans 18 amino acids. J was trimmed by 6 bases and V by 3 bases; bases with no gene match: 13. In nucleotides, the CDR3 is TGCGCCAGCAGCCAGGCTCTAGCGGGAGGGCAGCCATTGGATACGCAGTATTTT. As protein: CASSQALAGGQPLDTQYF.

This chain joins TRBV19 and TRBJ1-5; no definite D call. In germline, CDR1 is LNHDA, CDR2 SQIVND (reference sequence). This CDR3 has 12 amino acids. V lost 6 bases to trimming and J lost 3 bases, with 6 bases between them. The CDR3 DNA sequence: TGTGCCAGTAGAGGCACCAATCAGCCCCAGCATTTT. Its protein is CASRGTNQPQHF.